This T cell receptor beta chain derives from a study of shared clonotypes between healthy human individuals. Donation came from healthy HIV-negative adults that had no recent acute infections or vaccinations. Trimming removed 2 bases at V and 5 bases at J, with 3 bases between. The CDR3 loop spans 12 amino acids. Germline V gene sequence: CDR1 ENHRY, CDR2 SYGVKD. It was at deep level that the assay was run. Replicate PCRs were loaded with roughly 300 ng DNA from unsorted PBMC, around 30,000 T cell genomes. Methods used by the authors: Filtering differed since immunoSEQ provided only junctions, with no quality scores. The data were produced by immunoSEQ multiplex PCR, yet TCRdb's version contains in-frame clones alone and is incomplete. V and J calls plus clone size are reproduced from that table; the DNA served to infer D and trimming. The table has over 400,000 clones, 65% to 85% seen once.

The chain couples TRBV10-3 to TRBJ2-2; D is undetermined. The TCR comes from a woman between 35 and 50 years old in good health. Some clones in this sample may be carry-over from other donors' samples. The specimen was PBMCs. The CDR3 here is CAISEVTGELFF. In nucleotides, the CDR3 is TGTGCCATCAGTGAGGTTACCGGGGAGCTGTTTTTT.